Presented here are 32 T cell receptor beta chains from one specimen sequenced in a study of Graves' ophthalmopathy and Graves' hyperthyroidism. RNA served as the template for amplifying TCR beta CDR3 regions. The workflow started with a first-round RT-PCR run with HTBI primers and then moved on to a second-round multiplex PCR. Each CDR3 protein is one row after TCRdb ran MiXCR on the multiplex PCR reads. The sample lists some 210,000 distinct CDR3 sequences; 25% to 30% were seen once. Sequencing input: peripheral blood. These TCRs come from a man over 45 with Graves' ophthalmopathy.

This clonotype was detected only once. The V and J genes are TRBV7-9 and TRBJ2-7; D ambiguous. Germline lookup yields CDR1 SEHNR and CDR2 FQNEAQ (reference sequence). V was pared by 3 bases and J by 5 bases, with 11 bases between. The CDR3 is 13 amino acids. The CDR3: CASSFEEENEQYF. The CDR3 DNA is TGTGCCAGCAGCTTTGAAGAGGAGAACGAGCAGTACTTC.

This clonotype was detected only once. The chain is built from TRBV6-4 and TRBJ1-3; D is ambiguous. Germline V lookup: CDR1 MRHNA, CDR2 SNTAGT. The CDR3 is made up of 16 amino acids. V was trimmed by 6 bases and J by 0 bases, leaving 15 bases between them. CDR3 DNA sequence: TGTGCCAGCAGGGACGACGAGTCTCCCTCTGGAAACACCATATATTTT. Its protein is CASRDDESPSGNTIYF.

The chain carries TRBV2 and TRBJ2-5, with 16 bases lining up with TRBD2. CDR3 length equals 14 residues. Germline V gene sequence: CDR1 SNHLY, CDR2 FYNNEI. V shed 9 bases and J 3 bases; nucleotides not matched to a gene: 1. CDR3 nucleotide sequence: TGTGCCAGGGGGACTAGCGGGAGGGAAGAGACCCAGTACTTC. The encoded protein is CARGTSGREETQYF. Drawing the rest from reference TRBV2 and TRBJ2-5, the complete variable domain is EPEVTQTPSHQVTQMGQEVILRCVPISNHLYFYWYRQILGQKVEFLVSFYNNEISEKSEIFDDQFSVERPDGSNFTLKIRSTKLEDSAMYFCARGTSGREETQYFGPGTRLLVL.

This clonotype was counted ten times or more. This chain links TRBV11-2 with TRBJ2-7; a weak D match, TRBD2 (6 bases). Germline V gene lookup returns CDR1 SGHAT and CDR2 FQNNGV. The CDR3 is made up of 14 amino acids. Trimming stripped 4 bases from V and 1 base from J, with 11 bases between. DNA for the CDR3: TGTGCCAGCAGCTACGGACTAACTTCCTACGAGCAGTACTTC. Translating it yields CASSYGLTSYEQYF. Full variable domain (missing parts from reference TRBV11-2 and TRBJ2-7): EAGVAQSPRYKIIEKRQSVAFWCNPISGHATLYWYQQILGQGPKLLIQFQNNGVVDDSQLPKDRFSAERLKGVDSTLKIQPAKLEDSAVYLCASSYGLTSYEQYFGPGTRLTVT.

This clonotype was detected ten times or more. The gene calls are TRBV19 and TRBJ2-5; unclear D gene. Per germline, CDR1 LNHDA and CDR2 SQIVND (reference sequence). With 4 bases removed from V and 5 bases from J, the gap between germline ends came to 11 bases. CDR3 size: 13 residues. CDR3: CASSNSLEETQYF. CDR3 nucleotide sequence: TGTGCCAGTAGTAATTCCCTAGAGGAGACCCAGTACTTC.

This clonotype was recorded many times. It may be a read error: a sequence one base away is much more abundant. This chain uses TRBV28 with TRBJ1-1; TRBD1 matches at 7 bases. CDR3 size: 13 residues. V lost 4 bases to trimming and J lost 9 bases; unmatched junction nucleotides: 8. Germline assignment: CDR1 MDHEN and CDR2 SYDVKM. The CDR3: CASSSRGGRQAFF. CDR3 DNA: TGTGCCAGCAGTTCCAGGGGGGGGCGGCAAGCTTTCTTT. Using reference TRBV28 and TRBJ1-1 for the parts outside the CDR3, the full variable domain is DVKVTQSSRYLVKRTGEKVFLECVQDMDHENMFWYRQDPGLGLRLIYFSYDVKMKEKGDIPEGYSVSREKKERFSLILESASTNQTSMYLCASSSRGGRQAFFGQGTRLTVV.

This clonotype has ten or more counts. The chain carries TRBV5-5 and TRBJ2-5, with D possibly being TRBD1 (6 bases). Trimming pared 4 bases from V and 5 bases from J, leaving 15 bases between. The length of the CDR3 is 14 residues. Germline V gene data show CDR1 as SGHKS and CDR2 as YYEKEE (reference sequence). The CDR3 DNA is TGTGCCAGCAGCCTGGACAGACCGGATGAGACCCAGTACTTC. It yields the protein CASSLDRPDETQYF.

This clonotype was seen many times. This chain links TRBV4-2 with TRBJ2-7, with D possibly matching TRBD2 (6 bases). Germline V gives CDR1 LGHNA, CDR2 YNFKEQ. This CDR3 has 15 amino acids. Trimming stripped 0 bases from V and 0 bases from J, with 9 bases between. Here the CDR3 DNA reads TGTGCCAGCAGCCAAGATAAACTAGCCTCCTACGAGCAGTACTTC. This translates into CASSQDKLASYEQYF.

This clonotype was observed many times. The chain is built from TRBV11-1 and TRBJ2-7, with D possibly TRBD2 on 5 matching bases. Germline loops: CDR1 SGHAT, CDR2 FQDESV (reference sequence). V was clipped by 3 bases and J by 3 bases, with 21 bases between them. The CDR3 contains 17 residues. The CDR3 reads CASSFAGGRVGFYEQYF. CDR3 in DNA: TGTGCCAGCAGCTTCGCCGGAGGTCGGGTCGGGTTCTACGAGCAGTACTTC.

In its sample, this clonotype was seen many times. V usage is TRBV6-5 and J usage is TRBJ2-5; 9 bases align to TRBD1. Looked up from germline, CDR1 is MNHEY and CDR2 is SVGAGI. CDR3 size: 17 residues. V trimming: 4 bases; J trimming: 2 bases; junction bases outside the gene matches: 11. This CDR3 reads CASSSGQGFPLQETQYF. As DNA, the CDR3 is TGTGCCAGCAGTTCCGGACAGGGGTTTCCTCTTCAAGAGACCCAGTACTTC.

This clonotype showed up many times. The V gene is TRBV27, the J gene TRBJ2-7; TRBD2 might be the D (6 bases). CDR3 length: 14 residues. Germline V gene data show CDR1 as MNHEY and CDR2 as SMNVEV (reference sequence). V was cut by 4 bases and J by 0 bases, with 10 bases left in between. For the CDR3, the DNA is TGTGCCAGCAGTTGGAGGGGAGGCTCCTACGAGCAGTACTTC. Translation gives CASSWRGGSYEQYF.

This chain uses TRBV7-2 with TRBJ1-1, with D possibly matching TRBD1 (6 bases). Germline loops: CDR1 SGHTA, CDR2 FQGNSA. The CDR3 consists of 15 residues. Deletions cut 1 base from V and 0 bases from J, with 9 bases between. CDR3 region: CASSLVDRLNTEAFF. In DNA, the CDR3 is TGTGCCAGCAGCTTAGTTGACAGGCTGAACACTGAAGCTTTCTTT.

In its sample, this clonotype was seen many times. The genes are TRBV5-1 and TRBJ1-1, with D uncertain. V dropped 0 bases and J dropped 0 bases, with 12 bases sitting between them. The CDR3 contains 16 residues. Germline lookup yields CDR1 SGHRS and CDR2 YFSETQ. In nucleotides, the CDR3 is TGCGCCAGCAGCTTGGATGGGGTGGCACTGAACACTGAAGCTTTCTTT. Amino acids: CASSLDGVALNTEAFF.

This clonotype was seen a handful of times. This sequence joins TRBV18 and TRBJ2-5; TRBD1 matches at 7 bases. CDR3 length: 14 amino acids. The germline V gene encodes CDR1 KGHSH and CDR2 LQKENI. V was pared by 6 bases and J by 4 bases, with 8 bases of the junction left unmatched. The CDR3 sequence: CASSPGSGGETQYF. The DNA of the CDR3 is TGTGCCAGCTCGCCCGGGTCAGGGGGAGAGACCCAGTACTTC.

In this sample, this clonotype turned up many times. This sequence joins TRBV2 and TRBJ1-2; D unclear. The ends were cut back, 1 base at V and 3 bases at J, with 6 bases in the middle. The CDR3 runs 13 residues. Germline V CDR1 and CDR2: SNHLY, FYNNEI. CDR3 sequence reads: CASSEGSDYGYTF. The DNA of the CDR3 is TGTGCCAGCAGTGAAGGCAGTGACTATGGCTACACCTTC.

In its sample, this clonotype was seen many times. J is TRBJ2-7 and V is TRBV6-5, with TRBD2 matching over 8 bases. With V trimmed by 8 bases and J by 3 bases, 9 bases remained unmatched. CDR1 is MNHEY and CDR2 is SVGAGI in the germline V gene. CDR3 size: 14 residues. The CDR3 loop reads CASLRSAGGYEQYF. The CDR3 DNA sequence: TGTGCCAGCCTACGGAGCGCGGGGGGCTACGAGCAGTACTTC.

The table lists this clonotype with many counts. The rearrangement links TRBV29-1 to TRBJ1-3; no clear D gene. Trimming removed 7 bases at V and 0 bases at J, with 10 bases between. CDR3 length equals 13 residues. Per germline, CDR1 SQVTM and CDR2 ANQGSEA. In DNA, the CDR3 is TGCAGCGCCCAGTCCTTCTCTGGAAACACCATATATTTT. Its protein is CSAQSFSGNTIYF.

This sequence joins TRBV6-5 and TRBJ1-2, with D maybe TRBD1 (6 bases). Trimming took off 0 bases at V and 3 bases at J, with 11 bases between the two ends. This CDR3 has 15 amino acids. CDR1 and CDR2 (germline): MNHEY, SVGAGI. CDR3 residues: CASSYSTGAHYGYTF. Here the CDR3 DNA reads TGTGCCAGCAGTTACTCGACAGGAGCCCACTATGGCTACACCTTC.

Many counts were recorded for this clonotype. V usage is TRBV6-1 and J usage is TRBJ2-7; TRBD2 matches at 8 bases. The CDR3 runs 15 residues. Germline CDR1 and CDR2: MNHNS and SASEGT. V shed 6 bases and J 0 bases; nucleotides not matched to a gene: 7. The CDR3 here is CASRAESGSSYEQYF. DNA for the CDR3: TGTGCCAGCAGGGCGGAGAGCGGGAGCTCCTACGAGCAGTACTTC.

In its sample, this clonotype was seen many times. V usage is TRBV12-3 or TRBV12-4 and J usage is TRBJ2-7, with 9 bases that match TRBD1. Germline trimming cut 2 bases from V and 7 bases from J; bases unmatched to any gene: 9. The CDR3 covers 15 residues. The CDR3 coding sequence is TGTGCCAGCAGTTTAAGGGACAGGGTAACGGATGAGCAGTACTTC. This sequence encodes CASSLRDRVTDEQYF.

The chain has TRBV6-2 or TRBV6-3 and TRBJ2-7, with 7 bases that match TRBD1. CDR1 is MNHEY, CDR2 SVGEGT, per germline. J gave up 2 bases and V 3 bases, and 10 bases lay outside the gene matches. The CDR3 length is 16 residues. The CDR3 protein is CASSYRTDRTAYEQYF. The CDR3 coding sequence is TGTGCCAGCAGTTATCGAACGGACAGGACGGCCTACGAGCAGTACTTC.

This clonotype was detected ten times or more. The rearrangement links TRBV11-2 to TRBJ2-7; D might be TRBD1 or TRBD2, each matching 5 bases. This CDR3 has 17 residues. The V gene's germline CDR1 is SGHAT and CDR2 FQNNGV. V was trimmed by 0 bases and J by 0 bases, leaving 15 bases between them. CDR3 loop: CASSLDGGRVISYEQYF. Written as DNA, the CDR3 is TGTGCCAGCAGCTTAGATGGAGGCAGGGTTATCTCCTACGAGCAGTACTTC.

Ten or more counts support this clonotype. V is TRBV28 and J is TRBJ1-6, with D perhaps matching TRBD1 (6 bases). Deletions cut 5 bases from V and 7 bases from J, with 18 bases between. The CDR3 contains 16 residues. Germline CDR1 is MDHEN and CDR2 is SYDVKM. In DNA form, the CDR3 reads TGTGCCAGCAGTATGCGACAGGCGCAAGACAATTCACCCCTCCACTTT. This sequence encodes CASSMRQAQDNSPLHF.

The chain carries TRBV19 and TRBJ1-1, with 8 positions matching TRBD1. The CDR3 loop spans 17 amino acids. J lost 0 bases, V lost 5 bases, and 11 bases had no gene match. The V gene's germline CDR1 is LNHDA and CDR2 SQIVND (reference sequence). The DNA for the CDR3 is TGTGCCAGTAGTCCCCGAGGACAGGGAGCGATGAACACTGAAGCTTTCTTT. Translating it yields CASSPRGQGAMNTEAFF.

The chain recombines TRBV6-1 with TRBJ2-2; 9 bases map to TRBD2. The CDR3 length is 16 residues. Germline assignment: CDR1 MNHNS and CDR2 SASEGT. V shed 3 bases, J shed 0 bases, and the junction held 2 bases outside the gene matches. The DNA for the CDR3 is TGTGCCAGCAGTGATACTAGCGGGCCGAACACCGGGGAGCTGTTTTTT. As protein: CASSDTSGPNTGELFF.

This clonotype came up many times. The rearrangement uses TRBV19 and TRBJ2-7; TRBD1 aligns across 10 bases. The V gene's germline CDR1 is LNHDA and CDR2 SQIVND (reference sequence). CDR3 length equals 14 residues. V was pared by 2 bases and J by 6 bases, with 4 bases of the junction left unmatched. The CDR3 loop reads CASSISGQGPEQYF. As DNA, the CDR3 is TGTGCCAGTAGTATATCGGGACAGGGGCCCGAGCAGTACTTC.

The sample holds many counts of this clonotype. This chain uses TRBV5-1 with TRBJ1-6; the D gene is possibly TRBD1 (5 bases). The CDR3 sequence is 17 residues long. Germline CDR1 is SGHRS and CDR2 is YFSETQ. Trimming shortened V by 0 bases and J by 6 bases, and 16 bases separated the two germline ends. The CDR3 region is CASSLGSTGTANSPLHF. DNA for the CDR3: TGCGCCAGCAGCTTGGGATCTACGGGGACGGCTAATTCACCCCTCCACTTT.

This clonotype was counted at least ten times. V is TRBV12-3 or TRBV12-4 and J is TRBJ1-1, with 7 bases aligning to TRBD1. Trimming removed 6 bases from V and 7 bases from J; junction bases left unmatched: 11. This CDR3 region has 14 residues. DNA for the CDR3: TGTGCCAGCAGCGCTGCCCCAGGACAGGATGAAGCTTTCTTT. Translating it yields CASSAAPGQDEAFF.

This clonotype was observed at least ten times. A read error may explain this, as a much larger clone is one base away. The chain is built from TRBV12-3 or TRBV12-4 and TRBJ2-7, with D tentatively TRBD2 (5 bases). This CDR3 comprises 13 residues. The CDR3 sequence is CASSLASSYEQYF. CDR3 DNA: TGTGCCAGCAGCTTAGCGTCTAGCTACGAGCAGTACTTC.

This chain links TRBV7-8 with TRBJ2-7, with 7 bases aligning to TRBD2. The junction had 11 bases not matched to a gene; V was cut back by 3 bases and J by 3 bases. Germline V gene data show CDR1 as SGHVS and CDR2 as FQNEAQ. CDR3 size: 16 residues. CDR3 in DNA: TGTGCCAGCAGCTTTCTAGCGGTTCCCCACCGCTACGAGCAGTACTTC. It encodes CASSFLAVPHRYEQYF. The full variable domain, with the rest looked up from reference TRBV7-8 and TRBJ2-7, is GAGVSQSPRYKVAKRGQDVALRCDPISGHVSLFWYQQALGQGPEFLTYFQNEAQLDKSGLPSDRFFAERPEGSVSTLKIQRTQQEDSAVYLCASSFLAVPHRYEQYFGPGTRLTVT.

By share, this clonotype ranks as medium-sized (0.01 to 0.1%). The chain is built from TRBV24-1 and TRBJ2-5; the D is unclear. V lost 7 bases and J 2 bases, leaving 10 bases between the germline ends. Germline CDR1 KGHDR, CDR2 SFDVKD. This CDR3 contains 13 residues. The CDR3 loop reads CATSLSLQETQYF. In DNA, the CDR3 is TGTGCCACCAGCCTATCGCTACAAGAGACCCAGTACTTC.

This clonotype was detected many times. The CDR3 DNA sequence: TGTGCCAGCAGCTTAAGCGGGGCCTGGGTGTACGAGCAGTACTTC. Its protein product is CASSLSGAWVYEQYF. V usage is TRBV11-2 and J usage is TRBJ2-7; 7 bases map to TRBD2. The CDR3 loop spans 15 amino acids. V shed 2 bases and J 4 bases; nucleotides not matched to a gene: 8. The V gene's germline CDR1 is SGHAT and CDR2 FQNNGV. The full variable domain, completed using reference TRBV11-2 and TRBJ2-7, is EAGVAQSPRYKIIEKRQSVAFWCNPISGHATLYWYQQILGQGPKLLIQFQNNGVVDDSQLPKDRFSAERLKGVDSTLKIQPAKLEDSAVYLCASSLSGAWVYEQYFGPGTRLTVT.